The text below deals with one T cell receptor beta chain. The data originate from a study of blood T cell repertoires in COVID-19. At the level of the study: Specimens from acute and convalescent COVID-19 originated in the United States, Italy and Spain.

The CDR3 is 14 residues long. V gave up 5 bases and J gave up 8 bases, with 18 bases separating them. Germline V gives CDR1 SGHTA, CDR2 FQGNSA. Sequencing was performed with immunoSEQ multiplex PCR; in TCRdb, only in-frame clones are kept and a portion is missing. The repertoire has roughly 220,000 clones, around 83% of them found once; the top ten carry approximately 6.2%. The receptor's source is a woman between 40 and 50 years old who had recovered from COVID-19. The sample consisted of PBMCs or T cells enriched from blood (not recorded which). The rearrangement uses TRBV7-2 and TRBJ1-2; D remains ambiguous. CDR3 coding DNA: TGTGCCAGCAGCCTGACCCCCCCGCTGAGGGGCTACACCTTC. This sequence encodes CASSLTPPLRGYTF.